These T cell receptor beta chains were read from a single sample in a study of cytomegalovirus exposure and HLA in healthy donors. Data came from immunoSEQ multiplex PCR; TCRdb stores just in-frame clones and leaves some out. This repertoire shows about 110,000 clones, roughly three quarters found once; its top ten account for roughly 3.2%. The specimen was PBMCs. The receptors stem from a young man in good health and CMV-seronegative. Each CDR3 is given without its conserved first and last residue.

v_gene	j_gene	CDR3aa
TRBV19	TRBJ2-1	ASSPTGAHEQF
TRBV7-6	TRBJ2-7	ASMTSGGAGANYEQY
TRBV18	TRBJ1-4	ASSPRASTNEKLF
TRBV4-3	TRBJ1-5	ASSPRLDQPQH
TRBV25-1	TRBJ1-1	ASSLQGINTEAF
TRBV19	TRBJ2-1	ASSGSATLVNEQF
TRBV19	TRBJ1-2	ASRRSGGENRGFYGYT
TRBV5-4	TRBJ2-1	ASSLGGANEQF
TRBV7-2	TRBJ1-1	ASSLTGMNTEAF
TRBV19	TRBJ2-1	ASSRGAYNEQF
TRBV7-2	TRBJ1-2	ASSFKGGSVNYGYT
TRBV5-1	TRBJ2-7	ASSSTTGGYEQY
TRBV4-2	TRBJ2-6	ASSPRLAGESGANGLT
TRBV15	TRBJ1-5	ATSSNRGTQPQH
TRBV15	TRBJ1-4	ATSTDRGHVEKLF
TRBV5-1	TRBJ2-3	ASSLGTSGKSTDTQY
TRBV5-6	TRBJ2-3	ASSLLGQEGVDTQY
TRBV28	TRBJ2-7	ASSPLAAALTQY
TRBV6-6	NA	ASTNRDEQY
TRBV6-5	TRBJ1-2	ASSQQGPDYGYT
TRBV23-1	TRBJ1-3	ASSQSNGGSSGNTIY
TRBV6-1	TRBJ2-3	ASRGGSDTQY
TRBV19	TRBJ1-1	ASSIELTGFAEAF
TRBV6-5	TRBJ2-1	ASSSPGLAENEQF
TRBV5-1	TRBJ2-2	ASSEPTAGELF
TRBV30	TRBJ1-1	AWGRGSGTEAF
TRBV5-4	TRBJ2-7	ASSLPHNYEQY
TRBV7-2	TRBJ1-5	ASSSDRSTEAQH
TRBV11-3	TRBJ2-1	ASSLRFGNEQF
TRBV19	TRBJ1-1	ASSAGGTEAF
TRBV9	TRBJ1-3	ASSLSGQPGNTIY
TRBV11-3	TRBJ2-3	ASSLGLAGDTQY
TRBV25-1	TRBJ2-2	ASSDSGQITGELF
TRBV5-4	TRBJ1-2	AARRTGVWDDYGYT
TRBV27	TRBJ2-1	ASSLRGAVNEQF
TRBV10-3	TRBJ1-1	AISDLGERF
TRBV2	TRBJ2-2	ASLGQGRSGELF
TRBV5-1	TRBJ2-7	ASSAGLRSSYEQY
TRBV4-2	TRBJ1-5	ASSQAQGQGHQPQH
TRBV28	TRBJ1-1	ASSLPFTTEAF
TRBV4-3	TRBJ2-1	ASSLSRGAPYNEQF
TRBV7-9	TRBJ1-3	ASSLGQGLSGNTIY
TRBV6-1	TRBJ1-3	ASSATGGSGNTIY
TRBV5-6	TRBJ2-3	ASSFFDTWRSDTQY
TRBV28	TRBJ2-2	ASSPGQGTTGELF
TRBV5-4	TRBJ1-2	ASSLIQGRVYT
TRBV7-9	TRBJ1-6	ASSLPGRNSPLH
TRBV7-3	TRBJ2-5	ASSKQVQETQY
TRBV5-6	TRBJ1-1	ASSFRNTEAF
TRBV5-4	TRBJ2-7	ASSLDRGSGEQY
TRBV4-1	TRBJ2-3	ASSQVNSFGKATDTQY
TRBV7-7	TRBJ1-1	ASSTSMNTEAF